Listed below are T cell receptor beta chains from one sample, sequenced in a study of blood T cell repertoires in COVID-19. Clones were read by immunoSEQ multiplex PCR, and TCRdb kept only the in-frame ones, dropping some. The sample shows tens of thousands of clones, around 90% of them seen only once. Sequencing was done on a sample of peripheral blood. The receptors shown here come from a human donor in a cohort sampled during active COVID-19. Both conserved end residues are part of each CDR3. A D gene is named only where the DNA matches it firmly.

TRBV6-5	TRBD1	TRBJ1-1	CASSWLPTGVVTEAFF	TGTGCCAGCAGTTGGCTCCCCACAGGGGTGGTCACTGAAGCTTTCTTT
TRBV15	.	TRBJ1-2	CATSRDLQGDYGYTF	TGTGCCACCAGCAGAGATCTGCAGGGCGACTATGGCTACACCTTC
TRBV30	.	TRBJ2-7	CAWSDLVFRGKYEQYF	TGTGCCTGGAGTGATCTGGTTTTCCGGGGGAAGTACGAGCAGTACTTC
TRBV2	TRBD1	TRBJ1-4	CASSKLGQRLNEKLFF	TGTGCCAGCAGTAAGCTGGGACAGCGGTTAAATGAAAAACTGTTTTTT
TRBV4-3	.	TRBJ1-4	CASSQEGPSGREKLFF	TGCGCCAGCAGCCAAGAGGGGCCTTCAGGAAGGGAAAAACTGTTTTTT
TRBV20-1	.	TRBJ2-7	CSASNGGEQYF	TGCAGTGCTTCGAACGGGGGCGAGCAGTACTTC
TRBV6-6	.	TRBJ2-1	CASTSRVADEQFF	TGTGCCAGCACCAGCAGGGTGGCGGATGAGCAGTTCTTC
TRBV21-1	.	TRBJ2-7	CASSKGGKLYPYEQYF	TGTGCCAGCAGCAAAGGAGGGAAACTTTACCCCTACGAGCAGTACTTC
TRBV9	.	TRBJ2-2	CASSVEPLGAGELFF	TGTGCCAGCAGCGTAGAACCCCTAGGCGCCGGGGAGCTGTTTTTT
TRBV28	TRBD1	TRBJ2-1	CASSRTTGQGRRNEQFF	TGTGCCAGCAGTCGAACAACGGGACAGGGAAGGCGGAATGAGCAGTTCTTC
TRBV5-4	TRBD2	TRBJ2-7	CASSFRGLAGPFEQYF	TGTGCCAGCAGCTTCAGGGGACTAGCGGGGCCCTTCGAGCAGTACTTC
TRBV11-2	TRBD1	TRBJ2-3	CASSLGTGNTDTQYF	TGTGCCAGCAGCCTGGGGACAGGCAACACAGATACGCAGTATTTT